Listed below are T cell receptor beta chains from one sample, sequenced in a study of T cell changes during pregnancy in multiple sclerosis. Some clones are missing from TCRdb's copy, which holds only in-frame ones; the method was immunoSEQ multiplex PCR. The table lists some 64,000 clones, just over 90% of them singletons. The sequencing used peripheral blood, collected after pregnancy. The receptor source for this set is a female donor with multiple sclerosis, enrolled in a pregnancy study. The CDR3 runs from the conserved cysteine through the conserved F or W. A D gene is named only where the DNA matches it firmly. Clone size appears in some rows only: once, few, many, or a class for an expanded clone.

clone size: NA; V gene: TRBV19; J gene: TRBJ2-1; D gene: NA; CDR3 DNA: TGTGCCAGTAGTTCAGAGGGTAGCTCCTACAATGAGCAGTTCTTC; CDR3 protein: CASSSEGSSYNEQFF
clone size: NA; V gene: TRBV6-5; J gene: TRBJ2-7; D gene: TRBD1; CDR3 DNA: TGTGCCAGCAGTCCCGGGACAGGGGGAAACGAGCAGTACTTC; CDR3 protein: CASSPGTGGNEQYF
clone size: NA; V gene: TRBV6-5; J gene: TRBJ1-2; D gene: NA; CDR3 DNA: TGTGCCAGCAGTTACTCGAGCGGGGGCGGTTACTATGGCTACACCTTC; CDR3 protein: CASSYSSGGGYYGYTF
clone size: NA; V gene: TRBV5-4; J gene: TRBJ1-2; D gene: NA; CDR3 DNA: TGTGCCAGCAGGGCAGGGTCGGCTAACTATGGCTACACCTTC; CDR3 protein: CASRAGSANYGYTF
clone size: NA; V gene: TRBV15; J gene: TRBJ1-1; D gene: TRBD1; CDR3 DNA: TGTGCCACCAGCCGGGGACAGGGAGACCCAGCTTTCTTT; CDR3 protein: CATSRGQGDPAFF
clone size: NA; V gene: TRBV5-4; J gene: TRBJ2-3; D gene: NA; CDR3 DNA: TGTGCCAGCAGCTTGGTTCCCCCACCAGGCACAGATACGCAGTATTTT; CDR3 protein: CASSLVPPPGTDTQYF
clone size: NA; V gene: TRBV5-8; J gene: TRBJ1-2; D gene: TRBD1; CDR3 DNA: TGTGCCAGCAGCTTAGAGGGACAGTACTATGGCTACACCTTC; CDR3 protein: CASSLEGQYYGYTF
clone size: NA; V gene: TRBV28; J gene: TRBJ1-2; D gene: NA; CDR3 DNA: TGTGCCAGCAGGAGAACAGGGTTGGTGTATGGCTACACCTTC; CDR3 protein: CASRRTGLVYGYTF
clone size: NA; V gene: TRBV6-6; J gene: TRBJ2-1; D gene: NA; CDR3 DNA: TGTGCCAGCACCAAAATAAGGAGCTCCTACAATGAGCAGTTCTTC; CDR3 protein: CASTKIRSSYNEQFF
clone size: NA; V gene: TRBV7-2; J gene: TRBJ1-1; D gene: TRBD1; CDR3 DNA: TGTGCCAGCAGCCCCCGGACAGGGACCCTGAGCACTGAAGCTTTCTTT; CDR3 protein: CASSPRTGTLSTEAFF
clone size: few; V gene: TRBV6-1; J gene: TRBJ1-5; D gene: NA; CDR3 DNA: TGTGCCAGCAGTGAACAGGGCAATCAGCCCCAGCATTTT; CDR3 protein: CASSEQGNQPQHF
clone size: NA; V gene: TRBV5-1; J gene: TRBJ2-7; D gene: TRBD2; CDR3 DNA: TGCGCCAGCAGCTTACGACTAGCGGGGATCTACGAGCAGTACTTC; CDR3 protein: CASSLRLAGIYEQYF
clone size: NA; V gene: TRBV18; J gene: TRBJ2-6; D gene: NA; CDR3 DNA: TGTGCCAGCTCACCTACACCCACTGGGGCCAACGTCCTGACTTTC; CDR3 protein: CASSPTPTGANVLTF
clone size: NA; V gene: TRBV7-9; J gene: TRBJ1-1; D gene: NA; CDR3 DNA: TGTGCCAGCAGCCCGAGGGGGGGGGCGAGAGGCACTGAAGCTTTCTTT; CDR3 protein: CASSPRGGARGTEAFF
clone size: NA; V gene: TRBV19; J gene: TRBJ1-4; D gene: NA; CDR3 DNA: TGTGCCAGTAGTCCTTCGGAAAAGGAAACAGGGTCGGGTGAAAAACTGTTTTTT; CDR3 protein: CASSPSEKETGSGEKLFF
clone size: NA; V gene: TRBV9; J gene: TRBJ2-3; D gene: NA; CDR3 DNA: TGTGCCAGCAGCGTAGGGCGCGTGGAGGACACAGATACGCAGTATTTT; CDR3 protein: CASSVGRVEDTDTQYF
clone size: NA; V gene: TRBV7-2; J gene: TRBJ2-6; D gene: TRBD2; CDR3 DNA: TGTGCCAGCAGCTGGAGCGGGGGTTACTCTGGGGCCAACGTCCTGACTTTC; CDR3 protein: CASSWSGGYSGANVLTF
clone size: NA; V gene: TRBV7-9; J gene: TRBJ2-3; D gene: TRBD2; CDR3 DNA: TGTGCCAGCAGCTTCGGGACTAGCGGGAGGGGCACAGATACGCAGTATTTT; CDR3 protein: CASSFGTSGRGTDTQYF
clone size: NA; V gene: TRBV19; J gene: TRBJ1-5; D gene: NA; CDR3 DNA: TGTGCCAGTAGTATAATGGTCAGTAGCAATCAGCCCCAGCATTTT; CDR3 protein: CASSIMVSSNQPQHF
clone size: NA; V gene: TRBV7-2; J gene: TRBJ2-1; D gene: NA; CDR3 DNA: TGTGCCAGCAGCTTAGCGGGAGTGGGTGAGCAGTTCTTC; CDR3 protein: CASSLAGVGEQFF
clone size: NA; V gene: TRBV19; J gene: TRBJ1-5; D gene: TRBD1; CDR3 DNA: TGTGCCAGTAGTATACACGGACAGGGGAATCAGCCCCAGCATTTT; CDR3 protein: CASSIHGQGNQPQHF
clone size: NA; V gene: TRBV4-1; J gene: TRBJ2-7; D gene: TRBD2; CDR3 DNA: TGCGCCAGCAGCCCCTTAGGCGGACTAGCGGGATTAAGCTCCTACGAGCAGTACTTC; CDR3 protein: CASSPLGGLAGLSSYEQYF
clone size: few; V gene: TRBV19; J gene: TRBJ1-1; D gene: NA; CDR3 DNA: TGTGCCAGTAGTGCACAGATGAACACTGAAGCTTTCTTT; CDR3 protein: CASSAQMNTEAFF
clone size: NA; V gene: TRBV18; J gene: TRBJ1-1; D gene: NA; CDR3 DNA: TGTGCCAGCTCACCGGTGGACAGTGGGACTGAAGCTTTCTTT; CDR3 protein: CASSPVDSGTEAFF
clone size: NA; V gene: TRBV2; J gene: TRBJ1-2; D gene: NA; CDR3 DNA: TGTGCCAGCAGTGAAGACAGACCTAACTATGGCTACACCTTC; CDR3 protein: CASSEDRPNYGYTF
clone size: NA; V gene: TRBV10-3; J gene: TRBJ2-1; D gene: NA; CDR3 DNA: TGTGCCATCAGTGAGACTAATAATTCGGAGCAGTTCTTC; CDR3 protein: CAISETNNSEQFF
clone size: NA; V gene: TRBV5-1; J gene: TRBJ1-1; D gene: TRBD1; CDR3 DNA: TGCGCCAGCAGCCGGACGCGGGGGCAGGGGGCGCATGTGGTGACTGAAGCTTTCTTT; CDR3 protein: CASSRTRGQGAHVVTEAFF
clone size: NA; V gene: TRBV28; J gene: TRBJ2-7; D gene: TRBD2; CDR3 DNA: TGTGCCAGCACGGGGGGAGTCCCCTACGAGCAGTACTTC; CDR3 protein: CASTGGVPYEQYF
clone size: NA; V gene: TRBV7-6; J gene: TRBJ2-2; D gene: TRBD2; CDR3 DNA: TGTGCCAGCAGCTCAACTCAGGGACTAGCGGGGACGAACACCGGGGAGCTGTTTTTT; CDR3 protein: CASSSTQGLAGTNTGELFF
clone size: NA; V gene: TRBV5-4; J gene: TRBJ2-7; D gene: NA; CDR3 DNA: TGTGCCAGCAGCTTGAGGGGATCGACCTACGAGCAGTACTTC; CDR3 protein: CASSLRGSTYEQYF
clone size: NA; V gene: TRBV29-1; J gene: TRBJ1-1; D gene: NA; CDR3 DNA: TGCAGCGTTGCAACTTTGCATGGGGGGGGGAACACTGAAGCTTTCTTT; CDR3 protein: CSVATLHGGGNTEAFF
clone size: NA; V gene: TRBV29-1; J gene: TRBJ1-3; D gene: TRBD1; CDR3 DNA: TGCAGCGTTGTGTTTAGAGGGGGACAGGGAAACACCATATATTTT; CDR3 protein: CSVVFRGGQGNTIYF
clone size: NA; V gene: TRBV9; J gene: TRBJ1-3; D gene: NA; CDR3 DNA: TGTGCCAGCAGCGTAATCGTCGAACCAAGGGGTGGAAACACCATATATTTT; CDR3 protein: CASSVIVEPRGGNTIYF
clone size: NA; V gene: TRBV30; J gene: TRBJ2-1; D gene: NA; CDR3 DNA: TGTGCCTGGAGTCAGGATTCCAATGAGCAGTTCTTC; CDR3 protein: CAWSQDSNEQFF
clone size: NA; V gene: TRBV7-9; J gene: TRBJ1-5; D gene: TRBD1; CDR3 DNA: TGTGCCAGCAGCCCCGGACAGGGAACGACACCCCAGCATTTT; CDR3 protein: CASSPGQGTTPQHF
clone size: NA; V gene: TRBV7-9; J gene: TRBJ2-1; D gene: TRBD2; CDR3 DNA: TGTGCCAGCAGCTTGACTAGCGGAGGGGATGAGCAGTTCTTC; CDR3 protein: CASSLTSGGDEQFF
clone size: NA; V gene: TRBV27; J gene: TRBJ2-7; D gene: NA; CDR3 DNA: TGTGCCAGCAGTTTATTAACGGCGGAGGGACCCTACGAGCAGTACTTC; CDR3 protein: CASSLLTAEGPYEQYF
clone size: NA; V gene: TRBV28; J gene: TRBJ2-4; D gene: NA; CDR3 DNA: TGTGCCAGCAGCCTTCCCGGAGCCAAAAACATTCAGTACTTC; CDR3 protein: CASSLPGAKNIQYF
clone size: few; V gene: TRBV9; J gene: TRBJ1-1; D gene: NA; CDR3 DNA: TGTGCCAGCAGCGTGGAGAATGAAGCTTTCTTT; CDR3 protein: CASSVENEAFF
clone size: NA; V gene: TRBV9; J gene: TRBJ2-1; D gene: NA; CDR3 DNA: TGTGCCAGCGGTCTCCCGGGGCAGTTCTTC; CDR3 protein: CASGLPGQFF
clone size: NA; V gene: TRBV7-2; J gene: TRBJ1-2; D gene: NA; CDR3 DNA: TGTGCCAGCAGCTTCCTGTATGGCTACACCTTC; CDR3 protein: CASSFLYGYTF
clone size: NA; V gene: TRBV28; J gene: TRBJ2-7; D gene: TRBD1; CDR3 DNA: TGTGCCAGCAGTTTATATTTACAGGGGGCATACGAGCAGTACTTC; CDR3 protein: CASSLYLQGAYEQYF
clone size: once; V gene: TRBV5-1; J gene: TRBJ2-7; D gene: TRBD1; CDR3 DNA: TGCGCCAGCAGCTTGGGTGAAGGGGGCGGCTCCGAGCAGTACTTC; CDR3 protein: CASSLGEGGGSEQYF
clone size: NA; V gene: TRBV28; J gene: TRBJ2-7; D gene: NA; CDR3 DNA: TGTGCCGCGTGTGAGTTCTCCTACGAGCAGTACTTC; CDR3 protein: CAACEFSYEQYF
clone size: NA; V gene: TRBV7-9; J gene: TRBJ2-3; D gene: NA; CDR3 DNA: TGTGCCAGCAGCTCCACTCTCCGGGACATGAAAAGGTCAGATACGCAGTATTTT; CDR3 protein: CASSSTLRDMKRSDTQYF
clone size: once; V gene: TRBV5-1; J gene: TRBJ2-2; D gene: TRBD1; CDR3 DNA: TGCGCCAGCAGCTCGGACAGGGCCGGCACCGGGGAGCTGTTTTTT; CDR3 protein: CASSSDRAGTGELFF
clone size: NA; V gene: TRBV20-1; J gene: TRBJ1-1; D gene: NA; CDR3 DNA: TGCAGTGCTAGCTCGGGAACTGAAGCTTTCTTT; CDR3 protein: CSASSGTEAFF
clone size: NA; V gene: TRBV29-1; J gene: TRBJ2-5; D gene: NA; CDR3 DNA: TGCAGCGTTGGAGCCTTCCAAGAGACCCAGTACTTC; CDR3 protein: CSVGAFQETQYF
clone size: once; V gene: TRBV30; J gene: TRBJ2-1; D gene: NA; CDR3 DNA: TGTGCCTGGAGTGTATCAGGGATCTACAATGAGCAGTTCTTC; CDR3 protein: CAWSVSGIYNEQFF
clone size: NA; V gene: TRBV10-3; J gene: TRBJ2-3; D gene: NA; CDR3 DNA: TGTGCCACCCTACCTAAGAGCACAGATACGCAGTATTTT; CDR3 protein: CATLPKSTDTQYF
clone size: NA; V gene: TRBV19; J gene: TRBJ2-3; D gene: TRBD2; CDR3 DNA: TGTGCCAGTACCCAGACTAGCGGGAGGGCCGCAGATACGCAGTATTTT; CDR3 protein: CASTQTSGRAADTQYF
clone size: NA; V gene: TRBV4-1; J gene: TRBJ2-5; D gene: TRBD2; CDR3 DNA: TGCGCCAGCAGCCAAGATCTTATAGCGGGAGGGGCAACCCAGTACTTC; CDR3 protein: CASSQDLIAGGATQYF
clone size: NA; V gene: TRBV6-5; J gene: TRBJ2-3; D gene: TRBD1; CDR3 DNA: TGTGCCAGCAGTCCCCGACAGGGAATCAGTGGTACGCAGTATTTT; CDR3 protein: CASSPRQGISGTQYF
clone size: NA; V gene: TRBV4-2; J gene: TRBJ2-2; D gene: NA; CDR3 DNA: TGTGCCAGCAGCCAAGGACTAGATCACACCGGGGAGCTGTTTTTT; CDR3 protein: CASSQGLDHTGELFF